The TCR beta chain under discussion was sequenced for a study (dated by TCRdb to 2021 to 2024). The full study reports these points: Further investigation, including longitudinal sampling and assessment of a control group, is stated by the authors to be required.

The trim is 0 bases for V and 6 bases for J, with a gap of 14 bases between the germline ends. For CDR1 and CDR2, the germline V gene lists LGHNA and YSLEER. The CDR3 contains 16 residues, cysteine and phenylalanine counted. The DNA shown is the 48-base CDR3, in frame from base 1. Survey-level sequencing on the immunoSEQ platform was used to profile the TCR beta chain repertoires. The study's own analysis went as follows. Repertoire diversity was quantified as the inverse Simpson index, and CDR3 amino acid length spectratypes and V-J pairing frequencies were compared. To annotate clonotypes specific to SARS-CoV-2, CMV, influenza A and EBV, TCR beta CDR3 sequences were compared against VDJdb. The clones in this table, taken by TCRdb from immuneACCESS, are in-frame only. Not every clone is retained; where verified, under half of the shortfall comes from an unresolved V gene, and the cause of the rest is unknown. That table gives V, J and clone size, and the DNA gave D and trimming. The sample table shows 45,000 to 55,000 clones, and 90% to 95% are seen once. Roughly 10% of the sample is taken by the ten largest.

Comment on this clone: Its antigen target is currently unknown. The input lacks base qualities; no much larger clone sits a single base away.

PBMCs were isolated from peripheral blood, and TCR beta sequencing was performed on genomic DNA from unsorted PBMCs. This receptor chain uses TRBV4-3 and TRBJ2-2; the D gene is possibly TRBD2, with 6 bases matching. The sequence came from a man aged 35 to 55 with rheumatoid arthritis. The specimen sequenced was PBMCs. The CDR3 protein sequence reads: CASSQDLRELSGELFF. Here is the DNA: TGCGCCAGCAGCCAAGATCTTCGGGAGTTGTCCGGGGAGCTGTTTTTT.